These 22 T cell receptor beta chains originate from one sample sequenced in a study of cytomegalovirus exposure and HLA in healthy donors (dated by TCRdb to the late 2010s). Libraries were made using the immunoSEQ multiplex PCR assay. A mixture of 60 forward primers for TCR Vbeta segments and 13 reverse primers for TCR Jbeta segments was used in the multiplex PCR. In TCRdb, the immuneACCESS table is reduced to in-frame sequences with V and J assigned. These tables do not hold every clone; where another copy was compared, an unresolved V gene accounts for under half, and the others remain unexplained. In this sample the table shows 160,000 or so clones, 75% to 90% of which occur a single time. The top ten constitute approximately 4% of the sample. The sample consisted of PBMCs. All receptors come from a man aged 50 to 60 in good health and CMV-seropositive.

This rearrangement joins TRBV19 to TRBJ2-7; tentatively, D is TRBD2 (6 bases). This CDR3 is built from 14 residues. The germline gives CDR1 LNHDA, CDR2 SQIVND (reference sequence). Trimming stripped 8 bases from V and 0 bases from J, with 14 bases between. The CDR3 DNA is TGTGCCAGTTCTCTTTGGACTAACTCCTACGAGCAGTACTTC. This encodes CASSLWTNSYEQYF. Based on the CDR3 plus reference TRBV19 and TRBJ2-7, the full variable domain is DGGITQSPKYLFRKEGQNVTLSCEQNLNHDAMYWYRQDPGQGLRLIYYSQIVNDFQKGDIAEGYSVSREKKESFPLTVTSAQKNPTAFYLCASSLWTNSYEQYFGPGTRLTVT.

The chain employs TRBV2 and TRBJ2-5, with TRBD2 matching 12 bases. V dropped 4 bases and J dropped 7; count of bases not matched to a gene: 7. CDR3 length: 15 amino acids. Germline-derived CDR1 and CDR2 are SNHLY and FYNNEI. The CDR3 coding sequence is TGTGCCAGCAGTGCCCCTAGCGGGGGGGCGGGGACCCAGTACTTC. Encoded protein: CASSAPSGGAGTQYF.

Concerning this clone: This same CDR3 is encoded by further DNA sequences in the sample. This chain links TRBV5-4 with TRBJ1-6, with TRBD1 identical over 9 bases. Trimming at V came to 4 bases and at J to 11 bases, leaving 10 bases not matched to a gene. The CDR3 length is 15 residues. Germline V CDR1 and CDR2: SGHNT, YYREEE (reference sequence). Here the CDR3 reads CASSPGGTGTTPLHF. DNA for the CDR3: TGTGCCAGCAGCCCAGGGGGGACAGGGACTACACCCCTCCACTTT.

The chain links TRBV28 to TRBJ2-7, with 9 bases that match TRBD2. Germline V gene lookup returns CDR1 MDHEN and CDR2 SYDVKM. The CDR3 sequence is 14 residues long. Losses at the gene ends were 7 bases for V and 6 bases for J; bases not matched to a gene: 10. The CDR3 loop reads CASIGGRVIGEQYF. For the CDR3, the DNA is TGTGCCAGCATCGGCGGGAGGGTTATAGGCGAGCAGTACTTC.

The rearrangement links TRBV7-3 to TRBJ1-6; a weak D match, TRBD1 (6 bases). CDR1 SGHTA and CDR2 FQGTGA come from the germline V gene. This CDR3 comprises 14 residues. Trimming cost V 2 bases and J 4 bases, with 6 bases left between them. In nucleotides, the CDR3 is TGTGCCAGCAGCTTACAGGGGTATAATTCACCCCTCCACTTT. This gives the protein CASSLQGYNSPLHF.

Written as DNA, the CDR3 is TGTGCCAGCAGCAAAAGACCAGGGCGCAATCAGCCCCAGCATTTT. Protein: CASSKRPGRNQPQHF. This chain uses TRBV7-6 with TRBJ1-5; D is possibly TRBD1 (5 bases). V was clipped by 5 bases and J by 2 bases, with 13 bases between them. The CDR3 has 15 residues. Germline V gene sequence: CDR1 SGHVS, CDR2 FNYEAQ.

V and J are TRBV5-8 and TRBJ1-4, with 9 nucleotides matching TRBD1. Germline V CDR1 and CDR2: SGHTS, YDEGEE. The CDR3 runs to 15 residues. With 3 bases clipped from V and 8 bases from J, the junction kept 8 bases outside the gene matches. The CDR3 spells CASSYSGTGNEKLFF. CDR3 bases: TGTGCCAGCAGCTATTCCGGGACAGGGAACGAAAAACTGTTTTTT.

This clone was seen a handful of times. The DNA of the CDR3 is TGTGCCAGCATCCCCTCCTGGGCAGGGGGGAACACCGGGGAGCTGTTTTTT. This codes for CASIPSWAGGNTGELFF. The J gene is TRBJ2-2, the V gene TRBV28; 7 positions match TRBD1. Trimming took 7 bases from V and 1 from J; bases not matched to a gene: 12. This CDR3 is 17 amino acids long. Germline loops: CDR1 MDHEN, CDR2 SYDVKM.

The genes are TRBV4-1 and TRBJ2-7, with D hard to call. Germline CDR1 is MGHRA and CDR2 is YSYEKL. This CDR3 contains 16 residues. Trimming removed 0 bases at V and 0 bases at J, with 12 bases between. The CDR3 DNA follows: TGCGCCAGCAGCCAAGATCTGGCGGTGAGCTCCTACGAGCAGTACTTC. It codes for CASSQDLAVSSYEQYF.

This clone was detected only once. The V call is TRBV28, the J call TRBJ2-7; 9 bases line up with TRBD1. Per germline, CDR1 MDHEN and CDR2 SYDVKM. This CDR3 has 11 amino acids. V trimming: 5 bases; J trimming: 11 bases; junction bases outside the gene matches: 4. The CDR3 nucleotides are TGTGCCAGCAGTAGCTGGACAGGGGAGTACTTC. It is translated as CASSSWTGEYF.

This sequence joins TRBV5-4 and TRBJ2-5, with D possibly matching TRBD1 (6 bases). V lost 4 bases, J lost 2 bases, and 18 bases lay in between. There are 16 residues in the CDR3. Germline values: CDR1 SGHNT, CDR2 YYREEE (reference sequence). The CDR3 loop is CASSRGQYPTQETQYF. The CDR3 region has the DNA TGTGCCAGCAGCCGCGGACAGTACCCTACACAAGAGACCCAGTACTTC.

This clone was observed a few times. The chain has TRBV10-2 and TRBJ1-2; 7 bases are a match to TRBD1. With V trimmed by 2 bases and J by 1 base, 13 bases remained unmatched. The CDR3 spans 18 residues. CDR1 and CDR2 (germline): WSHSY, SAAADI. Here the CDR3 reads CASSEPVEGARGNYGYTF. The CDR3 DNA is TGCGCCAGCAGTGAGCCTGTCGAGGGGGCGAGGGGTAACTATGGCTACACCTTC.

V gene TRBV7-2 combines with J gene TRBJ2-1; TRBD2 aligns across 9 bases. The germline gives CDR1 SGHTA, CDR2 FQGNSA. Trimming at V came to 4 bases and at J to 3 bases, leaving 4 bases not matched to a gene. The CDR3 has 15 residues. The DNA for the CDR3 is TGTGCCAGCAGCTCGAGCGGGGGGTACTACAATGAGCAGTTCTTC. Its protein is CASSSSGGYYNEQFF.

V gene TRBV2 combines with J gene TRBJ2-4; TRBD1 might be the D (5 bases). V lost 6 bases and J lost 0, with 12 bases in between. CDR1 SNHLY and CDR2 FYNNEI come from the germline V gene. The CDR3 sequence is 15 residues long. The CDR3 loop reads CASRLDTLAKNIQYF. Here the CDR3 DNA reads TGTGCCAGCAGATTGGACACCCTAGCCAAAAACATTCAGTACTTC.

The rearrangement uses TRBV9 and TRBJ2-1; the match to TRBD2 covers 10 bases. With 0 bases clipped from V and 6 bases from J, the junction kept 6 bases outside the gene matches. Germline V lookup: CDR1 SGDLS, CDR2 YYNGEE. This CDR3 is 16 amino acids long. In nucleotides, the CDR3 is TGTGCCAGCAGCGTAGGGCCTAGCGGGGGTCCCAATGAGCAGTTCTTC. Residues: CASSVGPSGGPNEQFF.

The gene calls are TRBV14 and TRBJ2-7; 8 nucleotides align to TRBD1. Per the germline V gene, CDR1 is SGHDN and CDR2 is FVKESK. The CDR3 has 14 residues. The trim removed 3 bases at V and 3 bases at J, leaving 4 bases unmatched. Here the CDR3 DNA reads TGTGCCAGCAGCCACGGACAGGGTTTCTACGAGCAGTACTTC. Protein: CASSHGQGFYEQYF.

This chain links TRBV28 with TRBJ1-5; D ambiguous. Germline values: CDR1 MDHEN, CDR2 SYDVKM. The CDR3 contains 17 residues. The V end lost 6 bases, the J end lost 0 bases, and 18 bases lay between the germline ends. This CDR3 is CASSVLRLPYSNQPQHF. The CDR3 DNA reads as TGTGCCAGCAGCGTTTTGAGGTTACCCTATAGCAATCAGCCCCAGCATTTT.

J is TRBJ1-4 and V is TRBV7-9, with 7 bases matching TRBD1. This CDR3 region has 18 residues. The J segment lost 8 bases and the V segment lost 0 bases, leaving 15 bases of the junction unmatched. Per germline, CDR1 SEHNR and CDR2 FQNEAQ (reference sequence). The CDR3 here is CASSLARGTAASSEKLFF. The CDR3, as DNA: TGTGCCAGCAGCTTAGCGCGTGGGACAGCTGCGTCTTCGGAAAAACTGTTTTTT.

The chain employs TRBV25-1 and TRBJ2-5, with D uncertain. V was trimmed by 4 bases and J by 2 bases, leaving 8 bases between them. The CDR3 is 13 amino acids. The germline CDR1 and CDR2 sequences are MGHDK and SYGVNS. CDR3 coding DNA: TGTGCCAGCAGTGGGGCAGCACAAGAGACCCAGTACTTC. Its translation: CASSGAAQETQYF.

V and J are TRBV9 and TRBJ1-5; D possibly corresponds to TRBD1 (5 bases). Germline V gene data show CDR1 as SGDLS and CDR2 as YYNGEE. V was clipped by 0 bases and J by 15 bases, with 19 bases between them. The length of the CDR3 is 14 residues. CDR3 residues: CASSVGGRQDALHF. Written as DNA, the CDR3 is TGTGCCAGCAGCGTAGGGGGCAGGCAGGACGCGTTGCATTTT.

The CDR3 protein is CASSLSTEANYGYTF. The CDR3 DNA reads TGTGCCAGCAGTTTATCGACAGAAGCTAACTATGGCTACACCTTC. The chain recombines TRBV27 with TRBJ1-2; D perhaps matches TRBD1 (5 bases). The length of the CDR3 is 15 residues. Trimming shortened V by 0 bases and J by 0 bases, and 8 bases separated the two germline ends. Germline V gives CDR1 MNHEY, CDR2 SMNVEV (reference sequence).

This clone was seen only once. V gene TRBV28 combines with J gene TRBJ1-1; 9 bases match TRBD1. The germline CDR1 and CDR2 sequences are MDHEN and SYDVKM. This CDR3 has 13 amino acids. V was clipped by 10 bases and J by 6 bases; unmatched bases: 9. The CDR3 reads CAMKTGGIAEAFF. In nucleotides, the CDR3 is TGTGCCATGAAGACAGGGGGAATCGCTGAAGCTTTCTTT.